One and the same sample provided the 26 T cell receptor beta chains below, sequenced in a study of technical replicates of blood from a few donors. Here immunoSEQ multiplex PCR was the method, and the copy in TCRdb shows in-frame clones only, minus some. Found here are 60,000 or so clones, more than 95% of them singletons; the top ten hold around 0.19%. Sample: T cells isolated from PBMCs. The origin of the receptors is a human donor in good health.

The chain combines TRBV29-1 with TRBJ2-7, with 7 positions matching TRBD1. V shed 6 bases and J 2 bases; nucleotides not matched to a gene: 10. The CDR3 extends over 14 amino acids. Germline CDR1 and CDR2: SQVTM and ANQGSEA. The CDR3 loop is CSVRLRDRPYEQYF. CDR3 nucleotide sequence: TGCAGCGTCCGCCTCCGGGACAGACCCTACGAGCAGTACTTC.

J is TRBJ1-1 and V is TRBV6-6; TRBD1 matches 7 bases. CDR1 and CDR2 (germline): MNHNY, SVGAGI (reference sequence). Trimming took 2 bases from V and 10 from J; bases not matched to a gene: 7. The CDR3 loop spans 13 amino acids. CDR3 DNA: TGTGCCAGCAGTTACCATGAGACAGGGCCAGCTTTCTTT. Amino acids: CASSYHETGPAFF.

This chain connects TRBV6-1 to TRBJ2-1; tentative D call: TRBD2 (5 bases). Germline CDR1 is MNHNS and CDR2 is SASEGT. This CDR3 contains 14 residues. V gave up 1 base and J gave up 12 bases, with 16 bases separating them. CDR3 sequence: CASSEGTGLRGQFF. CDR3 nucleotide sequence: TGTGCCAGCAGTGAAGGGACCGGTCTTCGGGGGCAGTTCTTC.

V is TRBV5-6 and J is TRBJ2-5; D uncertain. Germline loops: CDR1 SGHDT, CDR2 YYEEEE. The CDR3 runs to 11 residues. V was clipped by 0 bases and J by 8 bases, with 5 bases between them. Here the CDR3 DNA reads TGTGCCAGCAGCTTGGTGGGCACCCAGTACTTC. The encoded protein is CASSLVGTQYF.

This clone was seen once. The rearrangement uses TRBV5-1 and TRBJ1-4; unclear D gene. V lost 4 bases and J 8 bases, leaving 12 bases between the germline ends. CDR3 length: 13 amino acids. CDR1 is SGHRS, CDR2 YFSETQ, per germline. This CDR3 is CASSPRGMEKLFF. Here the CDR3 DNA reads TGCGCCAGCAGCCCACGGGGTATGGAAAAACTGTTTTTT.

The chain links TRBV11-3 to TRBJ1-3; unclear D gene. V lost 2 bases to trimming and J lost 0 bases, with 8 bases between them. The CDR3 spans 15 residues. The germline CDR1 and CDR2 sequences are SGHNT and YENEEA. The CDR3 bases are TGTGCCAGCAGCTTATACTCCCGCTCTGGAAACACCATATATTTT. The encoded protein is CASSLYSRSGNTIYF.

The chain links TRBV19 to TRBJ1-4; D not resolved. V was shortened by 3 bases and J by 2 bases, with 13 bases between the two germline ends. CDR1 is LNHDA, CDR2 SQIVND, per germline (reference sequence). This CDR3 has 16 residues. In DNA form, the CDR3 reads TGTGCCAGTAGTATTCGGGAGGGATTTACTAATGAAAAACTGTTTTTT. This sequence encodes CASSIREGFTNEKLFF.

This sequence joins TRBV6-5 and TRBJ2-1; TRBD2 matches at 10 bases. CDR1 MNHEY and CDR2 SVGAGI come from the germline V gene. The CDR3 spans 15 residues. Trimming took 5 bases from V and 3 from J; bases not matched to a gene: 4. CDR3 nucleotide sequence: TGTGCCAGCAGTGCGGGACTAGCGCTCTACAATGAGCAGTTCTTC. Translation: CASSAGLALYNEQFF.

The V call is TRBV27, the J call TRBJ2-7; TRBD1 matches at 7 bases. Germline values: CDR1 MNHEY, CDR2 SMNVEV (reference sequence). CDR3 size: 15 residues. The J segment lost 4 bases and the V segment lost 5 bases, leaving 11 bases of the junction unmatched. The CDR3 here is CASSLDRDLGYEQYF. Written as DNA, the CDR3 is TGTGCCAGCAGTCTAGACAGGGACCTTGGGTACGAGCAGTACTTC.

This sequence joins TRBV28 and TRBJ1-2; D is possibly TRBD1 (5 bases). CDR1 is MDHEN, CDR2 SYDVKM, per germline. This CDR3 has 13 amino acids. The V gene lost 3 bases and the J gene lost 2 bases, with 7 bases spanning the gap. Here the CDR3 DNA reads TGTGCCAGCAGTTTTGCAGGGAACTATGGCTACACCTTC. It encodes CASSFAGNYGYTF.

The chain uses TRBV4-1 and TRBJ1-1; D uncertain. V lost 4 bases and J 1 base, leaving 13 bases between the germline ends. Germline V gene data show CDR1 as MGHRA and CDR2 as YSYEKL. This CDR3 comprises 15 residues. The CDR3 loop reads CASSPLGRENTEAFF. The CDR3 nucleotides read TGCGCCAGCAGCCCCCTCGGACGGGAGAACACTGAAGCTTTCTTT.

The CDR3 is CASSLVDPGGYGYTF. CDR3 nucleotide sequence: TGCGCCAGCAGCTTGGTAGATCCAGGAGGCTATGGCTACACCTTC. The chain is built from TRBV5-1 and TRBJ1-2; no reliable D call. The CDR3 sequence is 15 residues long. Trimming took 0 bases from V and 4 from J, leaving 13 bases between them. Germline V gene lookup returns CDR1 SGHRS and CDR2 YFSETQ.

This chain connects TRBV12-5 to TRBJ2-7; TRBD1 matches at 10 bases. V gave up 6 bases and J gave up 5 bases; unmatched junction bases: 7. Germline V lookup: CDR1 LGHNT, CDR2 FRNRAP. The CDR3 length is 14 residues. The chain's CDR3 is CASGLGQGVNEQYF. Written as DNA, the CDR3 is TGTGCTAGTGGCCTTGGACAGGGGGTCAACGAGCAGTACTTC.

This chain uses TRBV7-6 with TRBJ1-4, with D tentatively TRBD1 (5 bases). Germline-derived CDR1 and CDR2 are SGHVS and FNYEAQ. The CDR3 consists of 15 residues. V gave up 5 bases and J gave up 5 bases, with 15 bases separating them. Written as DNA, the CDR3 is TGTGCCAGCAGCGAGGTGGGGGGGATGAATGAAAAACTGTTTTTT. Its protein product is CASSEVGGMNEKLFF.

The DNA of the CDR3 is TGTGCCAGCAGTTACGAACATAGCGGGGTCAATGAGCAGTTCTTC. It encodes CASSYEHSGVNEQFF. V and J are TRBV6-5 and TRBJ2-1; 8 positions match TRBD2. This CDR3 has 15 residues. J gave up 6 bases and V 2 bases, and 6 bases lay outside the gene matches. CDR1 and CDR2 from the germline V gene are MNHEY and SVGAGI.

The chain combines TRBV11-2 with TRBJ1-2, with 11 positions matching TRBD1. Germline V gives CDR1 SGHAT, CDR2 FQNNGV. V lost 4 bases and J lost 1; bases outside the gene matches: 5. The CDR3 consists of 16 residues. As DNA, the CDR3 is TGTGCCAGCAGCTCTCCCGGGACAGGGGGTAACTATGGCTACACCTTC. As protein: CASSSPGTGGNYGYTF.

CDR3 nucleotide sequence: TGTGCCAGCAGTCTAGACCCCAGCTCCTACAATGAGCAGTTCTTC. Its protein product is CASSLDPSSYNEQFF. The rearrangement uses TRBV6-5 and TRBJ2-1; unclear D gene. Germline CDR1 reads MNHEY; CDR2 reads SVGAGI. CDR3 size: 15 residues. V dropped 5 bases and J dropped 0 bases, with 11 bases sitting between them.

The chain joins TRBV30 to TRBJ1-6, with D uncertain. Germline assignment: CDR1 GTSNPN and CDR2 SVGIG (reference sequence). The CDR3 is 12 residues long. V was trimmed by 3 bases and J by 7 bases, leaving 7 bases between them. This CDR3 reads CAWSSVNSPLHF. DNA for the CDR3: TGTGCCTGGAGCAGTGTGAATTCACCCCTCCACTTT. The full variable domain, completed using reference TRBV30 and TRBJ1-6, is SQTIHQWPATLVQPVGSPLSLECTVEGTSNPNLYWYRQAAGRGLQLLFYSVGIGQISSEVPQNLSASRPQDRQFILSSKKLLLSDSGFYLCAWSSVNSPLHFGNGTRLTVT.

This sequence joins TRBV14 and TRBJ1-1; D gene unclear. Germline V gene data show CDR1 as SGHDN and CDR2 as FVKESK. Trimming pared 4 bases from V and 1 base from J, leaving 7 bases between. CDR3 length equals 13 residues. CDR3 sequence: CASSLGRNTEAFF. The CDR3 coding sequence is TGTGCCAGCAGCCTCGGTAGGAACACTGAAGCTTTCTTT.

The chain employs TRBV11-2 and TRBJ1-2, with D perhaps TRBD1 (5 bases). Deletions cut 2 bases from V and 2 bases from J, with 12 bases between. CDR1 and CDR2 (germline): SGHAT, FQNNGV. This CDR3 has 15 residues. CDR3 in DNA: TGTGCCAGCAGCTTACTCCAGGGACTCAACTATGGCTACACCTTC. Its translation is CASSLLQGLNYGYTF.

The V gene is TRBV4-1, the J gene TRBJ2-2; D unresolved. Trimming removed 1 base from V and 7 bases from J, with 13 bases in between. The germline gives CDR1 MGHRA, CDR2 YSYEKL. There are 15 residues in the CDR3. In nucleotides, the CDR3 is TGCGCCAGCAGCCAAGCTTCGGGTTTTGGCGGGGAGCTGTTTTTT. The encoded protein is CASSQASGFGGELFF.

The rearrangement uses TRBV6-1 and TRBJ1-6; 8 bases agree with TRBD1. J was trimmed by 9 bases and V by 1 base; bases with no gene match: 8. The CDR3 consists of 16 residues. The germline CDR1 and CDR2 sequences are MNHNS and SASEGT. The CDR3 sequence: CASSEEAGQGASPLHF. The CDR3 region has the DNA TGTGCCAGCAGTGAAGAAGCCGGACAGGGCGCTTCACCCCTCCACTTT.

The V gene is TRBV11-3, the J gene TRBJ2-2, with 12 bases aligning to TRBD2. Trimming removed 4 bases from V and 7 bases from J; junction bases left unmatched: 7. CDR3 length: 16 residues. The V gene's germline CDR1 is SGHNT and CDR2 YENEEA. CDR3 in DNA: TGTGCCAGCAGCTCCCCGACTAGCGGGAGACACGGGGAGCTGTTTTTT. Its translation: CASSSPTSGRHGELFF.

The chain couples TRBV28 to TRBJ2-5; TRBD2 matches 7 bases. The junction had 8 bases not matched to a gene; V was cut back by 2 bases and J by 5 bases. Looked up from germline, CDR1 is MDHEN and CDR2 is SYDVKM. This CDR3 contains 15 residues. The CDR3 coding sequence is TGTGCCAGCAGTTTAGGCGGGAGAGGCCAGGAGACCCAGTACTTC. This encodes CASSLGGRGQETQYF.

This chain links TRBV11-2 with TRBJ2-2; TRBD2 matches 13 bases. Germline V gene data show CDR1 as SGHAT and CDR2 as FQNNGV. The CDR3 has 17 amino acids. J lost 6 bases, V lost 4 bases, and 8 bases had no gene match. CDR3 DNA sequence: TGTGCCAGCAGCTCACTCTGGACTAGCGGGAGAGCCGGGGAGCTGTTTTTT. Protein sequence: CASSSLWTSGRAGELFF.

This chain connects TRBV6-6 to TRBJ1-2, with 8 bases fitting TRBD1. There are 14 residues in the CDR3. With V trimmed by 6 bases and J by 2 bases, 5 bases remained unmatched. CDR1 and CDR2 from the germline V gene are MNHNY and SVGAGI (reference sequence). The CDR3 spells CASSRTGRNYGYTF. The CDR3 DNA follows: TGTGCCAGCAGCCGGACAGGGAGAAACTATGGCTACACCTTC.